This T cell receptor (beta chain) comes out of a study of OX40 agonist ivuxolimab in advanced cancers. With 7 bases clipped from V and 4 bases from J, the junction kept 12 bases outside the gene matches. Per germline, CDR1 MNHEY and CDR2 SVGAGI. This CDR3 is 15 amino acids long. This table comes from immunoSEQ multiplex PCR, and its TCRdb copy is limited to in-frame clones, with some not included. The data show around 78,000 clones, roughly 80% seen once. This chain uses TRBV6-5 with TRBJ1-1, with 7 bases that match TRBD1. The clonotype was recovered from an adult with an advanced solid tumor such as melanoma, head and neck, liver or kidney cancer. Sequencing used CD4+ or CD8+ T cells sorted from blood, obtained in a trial of the OX40 agonist ivuxolimab. The CDR3: CASTKGEGATTEAFF. In DNA form, the CDR3 reads TGTGCCAGCACCAAAGGAGAGGGGGCGACCACTGAAGCTTTCTTT.